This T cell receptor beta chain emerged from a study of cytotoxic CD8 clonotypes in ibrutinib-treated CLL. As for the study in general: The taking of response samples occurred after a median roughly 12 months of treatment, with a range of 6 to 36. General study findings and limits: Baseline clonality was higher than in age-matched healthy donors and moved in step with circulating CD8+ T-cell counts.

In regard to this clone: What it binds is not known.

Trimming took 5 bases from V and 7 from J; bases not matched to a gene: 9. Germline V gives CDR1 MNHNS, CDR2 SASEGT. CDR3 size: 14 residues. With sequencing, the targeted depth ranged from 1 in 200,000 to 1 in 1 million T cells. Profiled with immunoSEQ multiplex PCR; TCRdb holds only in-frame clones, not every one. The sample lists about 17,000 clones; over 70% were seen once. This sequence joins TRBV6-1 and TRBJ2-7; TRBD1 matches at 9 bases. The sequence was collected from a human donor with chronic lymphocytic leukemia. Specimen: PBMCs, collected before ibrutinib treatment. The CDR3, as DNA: TGTGCCAGCAGTCGTGATGGACAGGGGAGGGAGCAGTACTTC. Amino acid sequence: CASSRDGQGREQYF.